This TCR beta chain was sequenced during a study of T cell responses to AZD1222 COVID-19 vaccine. Study-level results: In the spike-specific TCR repertoire, nearly half reportedly target unmutated variant regions.

The V and J ends lost 2 bases and 2 bases respectively, with 7 bases between them. Germline CDR1 and CDR2: LGHDT and YNNKEL (reference sequence). This CDR3 region has 13 residues. For this clone: Its matching antigen is unknown.

TCRdb's table, derived via immunoSEQ multiplex PCR, lists solely in-frame clones and lacks some. The profile shows 55,000 to 80,000 clones, roughly 84% of them singletons. The rearrangement joins TRBV3-1 (or the pseudogene TRBV3-2) to TRBJ2-7; no firm D call. The receptor was isolated from an adult in good health. The sample was peripheral blood, taken on day 0 of AZD1222 vaccination. DNA of the CDR3: TGTGCCAGCAGCCAACTGGGCACCTACGAGCAGTACTTC. Its protein product is CASSQLGTYEQYF.